The entry below describes one T cell receptor beta chain. Synthetic spike-ins, TCR analog templates, were added into each PCR. Sequencing used immunoSEQ multiplex PCR; TCRdb keeps in-frame clones, though not all of them. The profile shows about 45,000 clones, 88% of them singletons. These data originate in a study of PD-L1 blockade in urothelial cancer. The germline CDR1 and CDR2 sequences are SGHRS and YFSETQ. The CDR3 has 13 residues. With 2 bases removed from V and 4 bases from J, the gap between germline ends came to 10 bases. This receptor was identified in a man of 80 years or more with urothelial cancer. The chain employs TRBV5-1 and TRBJ2-7, with TRBD2 as a possible D gene (6 bases). The specimen was PBMCs, collected around atezolizumab (anti-PD-L1) treatment. The CDR3 sequence: CASSFSGLYEQYF. Here the CDR3 DNA reads TGCGCCAGCAGCTTTAGCGGTTTGTACGAGCAGTACTTC.